The 9 T cell receptor beta chains below come from one sample, sequenced in a study of shared clonotypes between healthy human individuals. Libraries were prepared by immunoSEQ multiplex PCR; TCRdb keeps only in-frame clonotypes and omits some of them. The sample records over 300,000 clones, roughly 84% being singletons. Specimen: memory CD8+ T cells sorted from blood. Stated subset: CD45RO+ cells pooled with CCR7-negative TemRA cells. The source is a man younger than 30 in good health.

The chain uses TRBV5-1 and TRBJ2-2, with D unresolved. The V end was cut by 0 bases, the J end by 3 bases, with 6 bases between. CDR1 is SGHRS and CDR2 is YFSETQ in the germline V gene. The CDR3 is made up of 14 amino acids. The CDR3 bases are TGCGCCAGCAGCTTGGGCTCATACACCGGGGAGCTGTTTTTT. Translated, it gives CASSLGSYTGELFF.

The chain joins TRBV6-1 to TRBJ2-1; the match to TRBD2 covers 8 bases. This CDR3 spans 14 amino acids. Germline CDR1 reads MNHNS; CDR2 reads SASEGT. The J segment lost 2 bases and the V segment lost 7 bases, leaving 4 bases of the junction unmatched. DNA of the CDR3: TGTGCCAGCATTACGACTAGCGCCTACAATGAGCAGTTCTTC. Protein product: CASITTSAYNEQFF.

This clone was counted once. The chain links TRBV28 to TRBJ1-2; 12 nucleotides match TRBD1. The CDR3 contains 18 residues. Looked up from germline, CDR1 is MDHEN and CDR2 is SYDVKM. Trimming at V came to 5 bases and at J to 0 bases, leaving 10 bases not matched to a gene. The CDR3 bases are TGTGCCAGCAGTAGCGGGACAGGGGGCTCCCTAGCTAACTATGGCTACACCTTC. Its protein product is CASSSGTGGSLANYGYTF.

This clone was picked up many times. The chain couples TRBV5-1 to TRBJ2-7; D is unclear. Trimming removed 1 base from V and 2 bases from J, with 7 bases in between. Germline V gives CDR1 SGHRS, CDR2 YFSETQ. The CDR3 runs 13 residues. CDR3 nucleotides: TGCGCCAGCAGCTTGACAGAAACCTACGAGCAGTACTTC. This translates into CASSLTETYEQYF. Looking up the rest from reference TRBV5-1 and TRBJ2-7 gives the full variable domain: KAGVTQTPRYLIKTRGQQVTLSCSPISGHRSVSWYQQTPGQGLQFLFEYFSETQRNKGNFPGRFSGRQFSNSRSEMNVSTLELGDSALYLCASSLTETYEQYFGPGTRLTVT.

The rearrangement uses TRBV5-6 and TRBJ1-2, with D tentatively TRBD1 (5 bases). CDR1 and CDR2 from the germline V gene are SGHDT and YYEEEE. V lost 4 bases, J lost 0 bases, and 10 bases lay in between. CDR3 size: 14 residues. The CDR3 DNA follows: TGTGCCAGCAGCCTTGGGGCCGCTAACTATGGCTACACCTTC. Translated, it gives CASSLGAANYGYTF.

The chain recombines TRBV27 with TRBJ2-1; D is perhaps TRBD2 (6 bases). The CDR3 runs to 16 residues. Trimming stripped 2 bases from V and 6 bases from J, with 17 bases between. Germline values: CDR1 MNHEY, CDR2 SMNVEV (reference sequence). CDR3 sequence reads: CASSLNPGGASNEQFF. Here the CDR3 DNA reads TGTGCCAGCAGTTTAAATCCGGGCGGGGCTTCCAATGAGCAGTTCTTC.

The chain combines TRBV7-9 with TRBJ1-1, with D tentatively TRBD1 (6 bases). Trimming removed 7 bases from V and 6 bases from J, with 15 bases in between. From germline, CDR1 is SEHNR and CDR2 FQNEAQ (reference sequence). The CDR3 runs 13 residues. The CDR3 bases are TGTGCCAGCACCCTCACAGGGAGTGCTGAAGCTTTCTTT. It yields the protein CASTLTGSAEAFF. Looking up the rest from reference TRBV7-9 and TRBJ1-1 gives the full variable domain: DTGVSQNPRHKITKRGQNVTFRCDPISEHNRLYWYRQTLGQGPEFLTYFQNEAQLEKSRLLSDRFSAERPKGSFSTLEIQRTEQGDSAMYLCASTLTGSAEAFFGQGTRLTVV.

V usage is TRBV30 and J usage is TRBJ2-7; D is unclear. Trimming left V 3 bases short and J 4 bases short, with 4 bases between. Germline values: CDR1 GTSNPN, CDR2 SVGIG (reference sequence). This CDR3 is 10 amino acids long. This CDR3 is CAWSQYEQYF. For the CDR3, the DNA is TGTGCCTGGAGCCAGTACGAGCAGTACTTC. Using reference TRBV30 and TRBJ2-7 for the parts outside the CDR3, the full variable domain is SQTIHQWPATLVQPVGSPLSLECTVEGTSNPNLYWYRQAAGRGLQLLFYSVGIGQISSEVPQNLSASRPQDRQFILSSKKLLLSDSGFYLCAWSQYEQYFGPGTRLTVT.

V usage is TRBV27 and J usage is TRBJ2-1; 8 bases map to TRBD2. Germline V gives CDR1 MNHEY, CDR2 SMNVEV (reference sequence). The CDR3 sequence is 15 residues long. Losses at the gene ends were 3 bases for V and 2 bases for J; bases not matched to a gene: 3. This CDR3 reads CASSFPGLAYNEQFF. The DNA of the CDR3 is TGTGCCAGCAGTTTCCCGGGACTAGCCTACAATGAGCAGTTCTTC.